This T cell receptor (beta chain) was captured in a study of blood T cell repertoires in COVID-19. Study context: Samples taken during acute and convalescent COVID-19 were collected in the United States, Italy and Spain. In each case, the material was cDNA or gDNA derived from T cells, B-cell-depleted T cells, or PBMCs.

The germline V gene encodes CDR1 SGHRS and CDR2 YFSETQ. The length of the CDR3 is 14 residues. V was shortened by 2 bases and J by 8 bases, with 13 bases between the two germline ends. Sequenced by immunoSEQ multiplex PCR; TCRdb stores in-frame clones only, minus some. The sample has 200,000 to 250,000 clones; 80% to 90% are singletons. The sample was PBMCs or T cells enriched from blood (not recorded which). The receptor's source is a woman in her thirties or forties with acute COVID-19. The chain employs TRBV5-1 and TRBJ1-4; possibly TRBD1 for D (6 bases). CDR3 nucleotide sequence: TGCGCCAGCAGCTTTGGGGGCGAGCGGGAAAAACTGTTTTTT. Residues: CASSFGGEREKLFF. The full variable domain, in which reference TRBV5-1 and TRBJ1-4 provide the parts outside the CDR3, is KAGVTQTPRYLIKTRGQQVTLSCSPISGHRSVSWYQQTPGQGLQFLFEYFSETQRNKGNFPGRFSGRQFSNSRSEMNVSTLELGDSALYLCASSFGGEREKLFFGSGTQLSVL.